This is a list of T cell receptor beta chains from one sample in a study of T cell repertoires in aging, cancer and after chemotherapy. MiXCR, applied by TCRdb to the multiplex PCR reads, yields one record per CDR3 protein. The sample contains 2,300 or so distinct CDR3 sequences, around a quarter of which appear only once. The sample consisted of blood. The receptors stem from a human donor with a solid tumor. Both conserved end residues are part of each CDR3. Each record gives: D gene, clone size, V gene, J gene, CDR3 DNA, CDR3 protein. A D gene is named only where the DNA matches it firmly. Only some rows state a clone size, as once, few, many or a class for expanded clones.

d_call: .; clone_size: medium-sized; v_call: TRBV19; j_call: TRBJ1-2; cdr3_nt: TGTGCCAGTAGTCCAGGGACGGAGGAACGTTGGGGCTACACCTTC; cdr3_aa: CASSPGTEERWGYTF
d_call: .; clone_size: .; v_call: TRBV20-1; j_call: TRBJ2-7; cdr3_nt: TGCAGTGCTAGAGATCCCCGGACCCACAGCTCCTACGAGCAGTACTTC; cdr3_aa: CSARDPRTHSSYEQYF
d_call: .; clone_size: few; v_call: TRBV10-3; j_call: TRBJ2-1; cdr3_nt: TGTGCCATCAGTGACACACTAGAGATCAATGAGCAGTTCTTC; cdr3_aa: CAISDTLEINEQFF
d_call: .; clone_size: .; v_call: TRBV24-1; j_call: TRBJ2-1; cdr3_nt: TGTGCCACCAGTGATCCCGGGACAACTAGGGGTGAGCAGTTCTTC; cdr3_aa: CATSDPGTTRGEQFF
d_call: TRBD1; clone_size: few; v_call: TRBV19; j_call: TRBJ2-5; cdr3_nt: TGTGCCAGTAGTGCAATGGGGACAGCTCAAGAGACCCAGTACTTC; cdr3_aa: CASSAMGTAQETQYF
d_call: .; clone_size: .; v_call: TRBV10-3; j_call: TRBJ2-2; cdr3_nt: TGTGCCATCGGACCAACGGGGCTAGGGGGCACCGGGGAGCTGTTTTTT; cdr3_aa: CAIGPTGLGGTGELFF
d_call: TRBD2; clone_size: .; v_call: TRBV5-4; j_call: TRBJ2-5; cdr3_nt: TGTGCCAGCAGCTTGCTAGCGGACCAAGAGACCCAGTACTTC; cdr3_aa: CASSLLADQETQYF
d_call: .; clone_size: .; v_call: TRBV20-1; j_call: TRBJ2-5; cdr3_nt: TGCAGTGCTAGGACCGGGGGGCGACCTCGAGAGACCCAGTACTTC; cdr3_aa: CSARTGGRPRETQYF
d_call: .; clone_size: few; v_call: TRBV7-3; j_call: TRBJ2-3; cdr3_nt: TGTGCCAGCAGCTTGGCTCCCACAGATACGCAGTATTTT; cdr3_aa: CASSLAPTDTQYF
d_call: .; clone_size: .; v_call: TRBV5-1; j_call: TRBJ2-7; cdr3_nt: TGCGCCAGCAGCTTGGGGACGTCTTTTCACGAGCAGTACTTC; cdr3_aa: CASSLGTSFHEQYF
d_call: .; clone_size: medium-sized; v_call: TRBV19; j_call: TRBJ1-4; cdr3_nt: TGTGCCAGTAGTCAAGTACCTAATGAAAAACTGTTTTTT; cdr3_aa: CASSQVPNEKLFF
d_call: .; clone_size: .; v_call: TRBV20-1; j_call: TRBJ2-7; cdr3_nt: TGCAGTGCTCCTCGGCCGTTAGGACTTTCCGAGCAGTACTTC; cdr3_aa: CSAPRPLGLSEQYF
d_call: TRBD2; clone_size: .; v_call: TRBV5-6; j_call: TRBJ2-5; cdr3_nt: TGTGCCAGCAGCTTGGGTGCCAGCGGGAGGACCCAAGAGACCCAGTACTTC; cdr3_aa: CASSLGASGRTQETQYF
d_call: .; clone_size: .; v_call: TRBV5-1; j_call: TRBJ2-7; cdr3_nt: TGCGCCAGCAGCTTGGGCCAGGGGGGTCTACAGCAGTACTTC; cdr3_aa: CASSLGQGGLQQYF
d_call: TRBD2; clone_size: .; v_call: TRBV9; j_call: TRBJ2-3; cdr3_nt: TGTGCCAGCAGCCTAGGACTAGCGGGAGGGGAAGATACGCAGTATTTT; cdr3_aa: CASSLGLAGGEDTQYF
d_call: TRBD1; clone_size: .; v_call: TRBV6-5; j_call: TRBJ1-4; cdr3_nt: TGTGCCAGCAGGGCAGGGGGTCCGGCTAATGAAAAACTGTTTTTT; cdr3_aa: CASRAGGPANEKLFF
d_call: .; clone_size: .; v_call: TRBV5-1; j_call: TRBJ2-5; cdr3_nt: TGCGCCAGCAGCTTGGGCCAGGTAGGGGAGACCCAGTACTTC; cdr3_aa: CASSLGQVGETQYF
d_call: TRBD1; clone_size: few; v_call: TRBV15; j_call: TRBJ1-5; cdr3_nt: TGTGCCACCAGCGCCCGACGGACAGGGACAACTCATCAGCCCCAGCATTTT; cdr3_aa: CATSARRTGTTHQPQHF
d_call: .; clone_size: few; v_call: TRBV15; j_call: TRBJ2-7; cdr3_nt: TGTGCCACCAGCAGAGATCAGACGGCCCGGGAGTACTTC; cdr3_aa: CATSRDQTAREYF
d_call: TRBD1; clone_size: .; v_call: TRBV6-6; j_call: TRBJ1-1; cdr3_nt: TGTGCCAGCAGTAAGAAACGACAGGGGGCCGAAACTGAAGCTTTCTTT; cdr3_aa: CASSKKRQGAETEAFF
d_call: .; clone_size: medium-sized; v_call: TRBV20-1; j_call: TRBJ2-7; cdr3_nt: TGCAGTGCTCCGCCCGGGACAGGCCTGGGGGGCGGGAGTGAGCAGTACTTC; cdr3_aa: CSAPPGTGLGGGSEQYF
d_call: TRBD1; clone_size: few; v_call: TRBV18; j_call: TRBJ2-7; cdr3_nt: TGTGCCAGCTCACCATTCGGACAGGTGGACGAGCAGTACTTC; cdr3_aa: CASSPFGQVDEQYF
d_call: .; clone_size: .; v_call: TRBV19; j_call: TRBJ2-7; cdr3_nt: TGTGCCAGTGACTTTGGGCAGGGCCTCTCCTACGAGCAGTACTTC; cdr3_aa: CASDFGQGLSYEQYF
d_call: TRBD1; clone_size: few; v_call: TRBV6-5; j_call: TRBJ2-1; cdr3_nt: TGTGCCAGTGGGTGGACAGGGAGGAATGAGCAGTTCTTC; cdr3_aa: CASGWTGRNEQFF